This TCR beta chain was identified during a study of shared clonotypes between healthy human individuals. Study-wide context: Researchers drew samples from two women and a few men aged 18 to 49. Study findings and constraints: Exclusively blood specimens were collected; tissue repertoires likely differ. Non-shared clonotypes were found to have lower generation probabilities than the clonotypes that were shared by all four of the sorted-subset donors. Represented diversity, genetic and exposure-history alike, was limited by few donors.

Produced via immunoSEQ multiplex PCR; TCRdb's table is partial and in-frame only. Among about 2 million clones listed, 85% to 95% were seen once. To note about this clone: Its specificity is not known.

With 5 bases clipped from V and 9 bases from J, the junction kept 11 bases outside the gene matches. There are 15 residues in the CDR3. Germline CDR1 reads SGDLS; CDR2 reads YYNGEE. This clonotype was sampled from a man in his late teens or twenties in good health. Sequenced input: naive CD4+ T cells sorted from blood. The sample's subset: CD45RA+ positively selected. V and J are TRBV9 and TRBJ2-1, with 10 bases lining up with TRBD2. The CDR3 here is CASSPLAGVGGEQFF. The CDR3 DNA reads TGTGCCAGCAGTCCCCTAGCGGGAGTGGGTGGTGAGCAGTTCTTC.